This is a list of T cell receptor beta chains from one sample in a study of T cell responses to AZD1222 COVID-19 vaccine. TCRdb keeps only in-frame clones here, not all; method: immunoSEQ multiplex PCR. The sample records some 110,000 clones, roughly 82% being singletons. Sequenced here: peripheral blood, sampled on day 0 of AZD1222 vaccination. The receptors here all came from an adult in good health. The CDR3 runs from the conserved cysteine through the conserved F or W. The order of the fields is V gene, D gene, clone size, J gene, CDR3 protein, CDR3 DNA. A D gene is named only where the DNA matches it firmly. The size of a clone is reported for some rows only, either as once, few or many, or as a class for expanded clones.

TRBV5-6,.,.,TRBJ1-2,CASSKTGYYGYTF,TGTGCCAGCAGCAAAACAGGGTACTATGGCTACACCTTC
TRBV6-5,.,once,TRBJ1-5,CASSESGNQPQHF,TGTGCCAGCAGCGAGTCAGGCAATCAGCCCCAGCATTTT
TRBV6-6,.,.,TRBJ2-7,CASRRQVTYEQYF,TGTGCCAGCAGAAGACAGGTCACCTACGAGCAGTACTTC
TRBV2,.,.,TRBJ2-7,CASSEGAGVYEQYF,TGTGCCAGCAGTGAGGGGGCCGGGGTCTACGAGCAGTACTTC
TRBV7-9,TRBD1,once,TRBJ2-4,CASSFTGAVKNIQYF,TGTGCCAGCAGCTTTACAGGGGCGGTCAAAAACATTCAGTACTTC
TRBV24-1,.,.,TRBJ2-3,CATSDWHTDTQYF,TGTGCCACCAGTGATTGGCACACAGATACGCAGTATTTT
TRBV2,TRBD2,.,TRBJ2-3,CASSEGGGNTDTQYF,TGTGCCAGCAGTGAAGGCGGGGGGAACACAGATACGCAGTATTTT
TRBV2,.,.,TRBJ1-6,CASRETGLRGNSPLHF,TGTGCCAGCAGGGAAACAGGGCTTCGGGGTAATTCACCCCTCCACTTT
TRBV5-1,TRBD2,.,TRBJ2-5,CASSREGETQYF,TGCGCCAGCAGCCGGGAGGGAGAGACCCAGTACTTC
TRBV18,.,.,TRBJ2-1,CASSPRRHEQFF,TGTGCCAGCTCACCACGTAGACATGAGCAGTTCTTC
TRBV27,.,.,TRBJ1-5,CASSLSAGQPQHF,TGTGCCAGCAGTTTATCCGCAGGTCAGCCCCAGCATTTT
TRBV5-6,.,.,TRBJ2-7,CASSLKFSEQYF,TGTGCCAGCAGCTTGAAGTTCAGCGAGCAGTACTTC
TRBV11-2,.,.,TRBJ1-3,CASSLGPDTVRNTIYF,TGTGCCAGCAGCTTAGGGCCCGACACCGTACGAAACACCATATATTTT
TRBV12-3/TRBV12-4,.,.,TRBJ1-2,CASSLGQGHGYTF,TGTGCCAGCAGTTTAGGGCAGGGGCATGGCTACACCTTC
TRBV19,TRBD2,.,TRBJ2-5,CASSRSSGQLGTQYF,TGTGCCAGTAGTAGATCTAGCGGGCAGCTCGGGACCCAGTACTTC
TRBV12-3/TRBV12-4,.,.,TRBJ1-6,CASSFSYNSPLHF,TGTGCCAGCAGCTTCTCCTATAATTCACCCCTCCACTTT
TRBV19,.,once,TRBJ1-5,CASSIDREGPNQPQHF,TGTGCCAGTAGTATAGATAGGGAGGGTCCCAATCAGCCCCAGCATTTT